A single sample gave rise to the 22 T cell receptor beta chains below, sequenced in a study of blood T cell repertoires in COVID-19. TCRdb's copy holds only in-frame clones and misses some; the assay was immunoSEQ multiplex PCR. The table includes fewer than 100,000 clones, more than 80% detected once. Input material: peripheral blood. The source is a woman in her seventies with acute or convalescent COVID-19.

This clone showed up just a few times. The chain uses TRBV28 and TRBJ2-7; maybe TRBD2 (5 bases). The germline V gene encodes CDR1 MDHEN and CDR2 SYDVKM. CDR3 length equals 17 residues. Trimming removed 6 bases at V and 0 bases at J, with 21 bases between. CDR3 DNA sequence: TGTGCCAGCAGCCCCCTGGAGCGAGCGGACTTCTCCTACGAGCAGTACTTC. Translating gives CASSPLERADFSYEQYF.

There are a few counts of this clone. The chain employs TRBV28 and TRBJ2-1; TRBD2 agrees at 10 bases. Germline V gives CDR1 MDHEN, CDR2 SYDVKM. The CDR3 length is 15 residues. V was clipped by 5 bases and J by 6 bases; unmatched bases: 7. CDR3 bases: TGTGCCAGCAGTACCGTGGGACTAGCGTCCAATGAGCAGTTCTTC. Translation gives CASSTVGLASNEQFF.

The genes are TRBV20-1 and TRBJ2-2, with 9 positions matching TRBD2. The length of the CDR3 is 15 residues. Germline CDR1 is DFQATT and CDR2 is SNEGSKA (reference sequence). The junction had 9 bases not matched to a gene; V was cut back by 3 bases and J by 7 bases. The CDR3 DNA is TGCAGTGCTAGTGGGCTAGCGGGATTTGGCGGGGAGCTGTTTTTT. The encoded protein is CSASGLAGFGGELFF.

This rearrangement joins TRBV19 to TRBJ2-6, with D perhaps TRBD1 (6 bases). The length of the CDR3 is 17 residues. CDR1 and CDR2 (germline): LNHDA, SQIVND (reference sequence). Trimming stripped 0 bases from V and 2 bases from J, with 11 bases between. The CDR3 region has the DNA TGTGCCAGTAGTATAGATTCGGCAGGGGCTGGGGCCAACGTCCTGACTTTC. This sequence encodes CASSIDSAGAGANVLTF. The variable domain in full, completed from reference TRBV19 and TRBJ2-6, reads DGGITQSPKYLFRKEGQNVTLSCEQNLNHDAMYWYRQDPGQGLRLIYYSQIVNDFQKGDIAEGYSVSREKKESFPLTVTSAQKNPTAFYLCASSIDSAGAGANVLTFGAGSRLTVL.

This clone was observed a single time. The V gene is TRBV9, the J gene TRBJ1-2; D is ambiguous. Germline CDR1 reads SGDLS; CDR2 reads YYNGEE. The V and J ends lost 4 bases and 4 bases respectively, with 17 bases between them. The CDR3 covers 15 residues. CDR3 DNA: TGTGCCAGCAGCCCTAGCCCCCTCGATCCCTATGGCTACACCTTC. It is translated as CASSPSPLDPYGYTF.

The genes are TRBV9 and TRBJ2-5; 7 positions agree with TRBD1. V lost 0 bases to trimming and J lost 5 bases; unmatched junction nucleotides: 7. Looked up from germline, CDR1 is SGDLS and CDR2 is YYNGEE. This CDR3 region has 15 residues. The CDR3 DNA is TGTGCCAGCAGCGTAGGAGGGGGCGGGCAGGAGACCCAGTACTTC. Protein sequence: CASSVGGGGQETQYF.

The chain joins TRBV28 to TRBJ2-7, with a tentative D call TRBD1 (6 bases). This CDR3 has 18 residues. V was shortened by 10 bases and J by 4 bases, with 32 bases between the two germline ends. Germline V gene lookup returns CDR1 MDHEN and CDR2 SYDVKM. The DNA of the CDR3 is TGTGCCACCTCCGTCAGGGGTCTGGGGCCCGGAGGATTGTACGAGCAGTACTTC. The encoded protein is CATSVRGLGPGGLYEQYF.

This chain joins TRBV15 and TRBJ2-1; TRBD1 agrees at 11 bases. Losses at the gene ends were 0 bases for V and 1 base for J; bases not matched to a gene: 2. The CDR3 totals 17 residues. Germline loops: CDR1 LNHNV, CDR2 YYDKDF (reference sequence). The CDR3 is CATSREGQGVSYNEQFF. The CDR3 bases are TGTGCCACCAGCAGAGAGGGACAGGGGGTTTCCTACAATGAGCAGTTCTTC.

The chain has TRBV5-4 and TRBJ2-5, with 9 bases fitting TRBD2. The CDR3 loop spans 15 amino acids. Germline CDR1 is SGHNT and CDR2 is YYREEE (reference sequence). Losses at the gene ends were 4 bases for V and 4 bases for J; bases not matched to a gene: 8. The CDR3 here is CASSPGVAGVETQYF. The CDR3 DNA sequence: TGTGCCAGCAGCCCCGGGGTAGCGGGGGTAGAGACCCAGTACTTC.

This chain links TRBV7-2 with TRBJ2-3, with TRBD1 as a possible D gene (6 bases). Per germline, CDR1 SGHTA and CDR2 FQGNSA. CDR3 size: 14 residues. Trimming pared 4 bases from V and 0 bases from J, leaving 8 bases between. CDR3: CASSYRASTDTQYF. The CDR3 region has the DNA TGTGCCAGCAGCTACAGGGCGAGCACAGATACGCAGTATTTT.

This sequence joins TRBV4-3 and TRBJ1-1; possibly TRBD1 for D (5 bases). CDR1 LGHNA and CDR2 YSLEER come from the germline V gene. The CDR3 sequence is 14 residues long. The V end lost 0 bases, the J end lost 4 bases, and 9 bases lay between the germline ends. CDR3 nucleotides: TGCGCCAGCAGCCAAGAGGGGGGGTTCACTGAAGCTTTCTTT. Amino acids: CASSQEGGFTEAFF.

This clone occurred a few times. The V call is TRBV4-1, the J call TRBJ2-1, with TRBD1 matching 12 bases. The V segment lost 3 bases and the J segment 13 bases; nucleotides outside the gene matches: 10. In germline, CDR1 is MGHRA, CDR2 YSYEKL. CDR3 length equals 15 residues. CDR3 coding DNA: TGCGCCAGCAGCCAGGGGACAGGGGGCGCGGGGATTCAGTTCTTC. The encoded protein is CASSQGTGGAGIQFF.

V is TRBV5-1 and J is TRBJ2-2; no reliable D call. The V end was cut by 0 bases, the J end by 4 bases, with 4 bases between. CDR3 length: 13 residues. Looked up from germline, CDR1 is SGHRS and CDR2 is YFSETQ. CDR3 residues: CASSLDSTGELFF. CDR3 in DNA: TGCGCCAGCAGCTTGGACTCCACCGGGGAGCTGTTTTTT.

The chain combines TRBV11-1 with TRBJ2-2; 8 nucleotides agree with TRBD1. Germline CDR1 SGHAT, CDR2 FQDESV (reference sequence). The CDR3 covers 16 residues. The J segment lost 2 bases and the V segment lost 5 bases, leaving 7 bases of the junction unmatched. The CDR3: CASSPGQGPNTGELFF. The CDR3 DNA follows: TGTGCCAGCAGCCCCGGACAGGGCCCTAACACCGGGGAGCTGTTTTTT.

V gene TRBV11-2 combines with J gene TRBJ2-5, with TRBD2 as a possible D gene (5 bases). The CDR3 extends over 14 amino acids. V was shortened by 5 bases and J by 1 base, with 11 bases between the two germline ends. CDR1 SGHAT and CDR2 FQNNGV come from the germline V gene. The CDR3 DNA is TGTGCCAGCAGCCCAAGAACTAGCCAAGAGACCCAGTACTTC. This codes for CASSPRTSQETQYF.

CDR3 sequence reads: CASSARQGIGSPLHF. CDR3 nucleotides: TGTGCCAGCAGTGCTAGACAGGGAATCGGTTCACCCCTCCACTTT. The chain employs TRBV25-1 and TRBJ1-6; 7 bases agree with TRBD1. Germline V gene sequence: CDR1 MGHDK, CDR2 SYGVNS. V shed 4 bases, J shed 9 bases, and the junction held 9 bases outside the gene matches. This CDR3 has 15 amino acids.

A single count supports this clone. V gene TRBV27 combines with J gene TRBJ1-2, with 8 bases aligning to TRBD1. This CDR3 is built from 15 residues. The trim removed 3 bases at V and 2 bases at J, leaving 5 bases unmatched. CDR1 is MNHEY, CDR2 SMNVEV, per germline (reference sequence). CDR3 residues: CASSFSSGGNYGYTF. In DNA, the CDR3 is TGTGCCAGCAGTTTCTCCTCAGGGGGCAACTATGGCTACACCTTC.

CDR3 DNA: TGCGCCAGCAGCATCGGCGGGGGGACCCACGAGCAGTACTTC. Translated, it gives CASSIGGGTHEQYF. The chain joins TRBV5-1 to TRBJ2-7; 8 positions agree with TRBD2. The germline CDR1 and CDR2 sequences are SGHRS and YFSETQ. The CDR3 sequence is 14 residues long. J lost 5 bases, V lost 4 bases, and 8 bases had no gene match.

The chain joins TRBV19 to TRBJ1-1, with 10 bases lining up with TRBD1. The germline V gene has CDR1 LNHDA and CDR2 SQIVND (reference sequence). J was trimmed by 8 bases and V by 2 bases; bases with no gene match: 5. The CDR3 has 14 amino acids. The CDR3, as DNA: TGTGCCAGTAGTATATCCGGGACAGGGGCCGAAGCTTTCTTT. Its protein is CASSISGTGAEAFF.

This CDR3 is CASSEWAGMNTEAFF. CDR3 DNA sequence: TGTGCCAGCAGTGAATGGGCAGGCATGAACACTGAAGCTTTCTTT. The chain combines TRBV6-1 with TRBJ1-1; D is unclear. The germline V gene encodes CDR1 MNHNS and CDR2 SASEGT. Trimming cost V 2 bases and J 0 bases, with 10 bases left between them. The CDR3 contains 15 residues.

This clone was seen once. The chain couples TRBV6-5 to TRBJ1-2, with D unclear. Germline assignment: CDR1 MNHEY and CDR2 SVGAGI. Trimming shortened V by 5 bases and J by 14 bases, and 15 bases separated the two germline ends. This CDR3 contains 11 residues. The DNA of the CDR3 is TGTGCCAGCAGTAATGGCCTGGGGAGGACCTTC. It yields the protein CASSNGLGRTF.

This clone was counted once. The gene calls are TRBV6-8 and TRBJ1-2, with D possibly being TRBD1 (6 bases). Germline V CDR1 and CDR2: MNHGY, SAAAGT. With 2 bases removed from V and 7 bases from J, the gap between germline ends came to 20 bases. This CDR3 comprises 16 residues. CDR3 nucleotide sequence: TGTGCCAGCAGTTACGAGCCGGACAGTGAGTGCTTTGGCTACACCTTC. It codes for CASSYEPDSECFGYTF.